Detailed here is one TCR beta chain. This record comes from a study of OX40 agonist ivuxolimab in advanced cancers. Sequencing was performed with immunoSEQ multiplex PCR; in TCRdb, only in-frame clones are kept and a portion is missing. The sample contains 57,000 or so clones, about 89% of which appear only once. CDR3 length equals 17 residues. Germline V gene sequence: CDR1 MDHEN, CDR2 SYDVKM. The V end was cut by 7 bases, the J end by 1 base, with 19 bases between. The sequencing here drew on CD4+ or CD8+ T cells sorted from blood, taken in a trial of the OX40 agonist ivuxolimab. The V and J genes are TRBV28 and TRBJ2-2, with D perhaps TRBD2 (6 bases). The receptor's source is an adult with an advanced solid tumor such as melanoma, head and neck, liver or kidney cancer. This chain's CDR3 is CASITGGVLLNTGELFF. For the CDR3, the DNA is TGTGCCAGCATCACCGGAGGGGTCTTATTGAACACCGGGGAGCTGTTTTTT.